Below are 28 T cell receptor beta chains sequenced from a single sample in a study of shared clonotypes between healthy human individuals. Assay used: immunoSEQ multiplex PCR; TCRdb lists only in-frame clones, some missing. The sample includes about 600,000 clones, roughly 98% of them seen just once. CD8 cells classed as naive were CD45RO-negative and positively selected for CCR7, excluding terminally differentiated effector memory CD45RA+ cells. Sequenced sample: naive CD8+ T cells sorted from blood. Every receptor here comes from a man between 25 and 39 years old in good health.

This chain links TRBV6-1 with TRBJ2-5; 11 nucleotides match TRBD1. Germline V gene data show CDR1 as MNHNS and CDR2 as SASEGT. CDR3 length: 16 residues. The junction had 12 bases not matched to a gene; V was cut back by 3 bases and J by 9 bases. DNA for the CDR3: TGTGCCAGCAGTGATCCTAGGACAGGGGGCAGGAGGGCCCAGTACTTC. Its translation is CASSDPRTGGRRAQYF.

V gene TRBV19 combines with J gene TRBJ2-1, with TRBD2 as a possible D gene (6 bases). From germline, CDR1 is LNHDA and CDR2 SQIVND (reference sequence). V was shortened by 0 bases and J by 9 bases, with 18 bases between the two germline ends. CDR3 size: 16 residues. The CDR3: CASSIDFGLAAFEQFF. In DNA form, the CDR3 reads TGTGCCAGTAGTATAGATTTCGGCTTAGCGGCATTTGAGCAGTTCTTC. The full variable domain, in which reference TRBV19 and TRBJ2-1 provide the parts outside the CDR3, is DGGITQSPKYLFRKEGQNVTLSCEQNLNHDAMYWYRQDPGQGLRLIYYSQIVNDFQKGDIAEGYSVSREKKESFPLTVTSAQKNPTAFYLCASSIDFGLAAFEQFFGPGTRLTVL.

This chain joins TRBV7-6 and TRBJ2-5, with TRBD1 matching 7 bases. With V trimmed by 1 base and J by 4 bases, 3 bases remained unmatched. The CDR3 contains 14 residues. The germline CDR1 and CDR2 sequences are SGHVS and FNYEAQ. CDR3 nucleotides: TGTGCCAGCAGCTTAGTTCCAGGGGGAGAGACCCAGTACTTC. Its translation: CASSLVPGGETQYF.

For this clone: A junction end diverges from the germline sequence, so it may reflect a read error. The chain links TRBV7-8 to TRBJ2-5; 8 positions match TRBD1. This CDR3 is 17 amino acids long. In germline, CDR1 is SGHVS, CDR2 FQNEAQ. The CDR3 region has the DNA TGTGCCAGCAGCTTAGAGAGGCAGGGGGCGTCCCAAGGGACCCAGTACTTC. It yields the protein CASSLERQGASQGTQYF.

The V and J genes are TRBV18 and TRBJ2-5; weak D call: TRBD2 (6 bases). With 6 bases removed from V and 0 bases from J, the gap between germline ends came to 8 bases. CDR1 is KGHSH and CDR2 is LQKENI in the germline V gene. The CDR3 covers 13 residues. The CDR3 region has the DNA TGTGCCAGCTCCCGGGACTACCAAGAGACCCAGTACTTC. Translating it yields CASSRDYQETQYF.

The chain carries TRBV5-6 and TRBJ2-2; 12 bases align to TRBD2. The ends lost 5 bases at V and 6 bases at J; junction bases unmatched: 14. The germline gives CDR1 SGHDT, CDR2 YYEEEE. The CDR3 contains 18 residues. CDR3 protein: CASRLTSGSRRGAGELFF. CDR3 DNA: TGTGCCAGCAGGCTGACTAGCGGGAGTAGGAGAGGCGCCGGGGAGCTGTTTTTT.

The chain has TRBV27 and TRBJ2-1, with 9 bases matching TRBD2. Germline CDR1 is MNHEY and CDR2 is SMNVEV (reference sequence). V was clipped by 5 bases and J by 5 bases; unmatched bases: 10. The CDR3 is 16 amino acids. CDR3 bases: TGTGCCAGCAGTACCTTATCTAGCGGGATTCACAATGAGCAGTTCTTC. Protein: CASSTLSSGIHNEQFF.

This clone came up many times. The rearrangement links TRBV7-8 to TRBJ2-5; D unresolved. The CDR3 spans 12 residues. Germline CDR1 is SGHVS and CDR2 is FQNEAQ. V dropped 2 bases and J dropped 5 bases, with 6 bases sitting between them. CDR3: CASSLRAETQYF. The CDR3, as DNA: TGTGCCAGCAGCTTACGGGCGGAGACCCAGTACTTC.

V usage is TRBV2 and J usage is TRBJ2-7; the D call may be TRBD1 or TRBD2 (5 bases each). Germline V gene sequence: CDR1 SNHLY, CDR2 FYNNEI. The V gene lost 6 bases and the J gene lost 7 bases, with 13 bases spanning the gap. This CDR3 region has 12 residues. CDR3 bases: TGTGCCAGCAGGGGGACGGTAGAGGAGCAGTACTTC. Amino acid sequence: CASRGTVEEQYF.

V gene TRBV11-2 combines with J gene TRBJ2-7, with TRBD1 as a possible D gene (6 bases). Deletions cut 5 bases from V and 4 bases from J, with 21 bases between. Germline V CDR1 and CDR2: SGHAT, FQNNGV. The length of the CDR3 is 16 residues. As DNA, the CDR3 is TGTGCCAGCAGCACCGAGCCATGGTACAGGGATTACGAGCAGTACTTC. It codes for CASSTEPWYRDYEQYF.

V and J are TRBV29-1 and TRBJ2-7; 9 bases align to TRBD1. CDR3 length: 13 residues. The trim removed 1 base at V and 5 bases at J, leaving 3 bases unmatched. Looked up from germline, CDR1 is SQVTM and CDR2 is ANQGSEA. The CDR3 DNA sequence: TGCAGCGTTGAAGGGGACAGGGTGGACGAGCAGTACTTC. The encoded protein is CSVEGDRVDEQYF.

The CDR3 nucleotides are TGTGCCAGCAGTTCCCCCCTCTGGCGGGAGGGATACGAGCAGTACTTC. Protein product: CASSSPLWREGYEQYF. The chain recombines TRBV28 with TRBJ2-7; TRBD2 aligns across 9 bases. The CDR3 has 16 amino acids. J lost 4 bases, V lost 4 bases, and 11 bases had no gene match. Per germline, CDR1 MDHEN and CDR2 SYDVKM.

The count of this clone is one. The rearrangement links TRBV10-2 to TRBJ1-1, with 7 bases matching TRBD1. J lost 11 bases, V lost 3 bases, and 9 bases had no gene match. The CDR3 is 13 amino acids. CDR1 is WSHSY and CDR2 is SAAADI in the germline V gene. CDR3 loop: CASSDGQAGTAFF. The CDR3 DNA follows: TGCGCCAGCAGTGATGGACAGGCTGGTACGGCTTTCTTT.

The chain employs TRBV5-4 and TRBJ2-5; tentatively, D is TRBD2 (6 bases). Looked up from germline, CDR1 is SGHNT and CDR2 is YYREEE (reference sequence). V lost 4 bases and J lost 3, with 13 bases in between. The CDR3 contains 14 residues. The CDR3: CASSLSWGEETQYF. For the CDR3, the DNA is TGTGCCAGCAGCCTCAGCTGGGGGGAAGAGACCCAGTACTTC.

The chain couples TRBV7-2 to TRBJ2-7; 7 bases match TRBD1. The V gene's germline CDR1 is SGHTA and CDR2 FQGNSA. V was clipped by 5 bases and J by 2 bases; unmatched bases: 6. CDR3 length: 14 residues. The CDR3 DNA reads TGTGCCAGCAGCACTTACAGGGGCACCTACGAGCAGTACTTC. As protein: CASSTYRGTYEQYF.

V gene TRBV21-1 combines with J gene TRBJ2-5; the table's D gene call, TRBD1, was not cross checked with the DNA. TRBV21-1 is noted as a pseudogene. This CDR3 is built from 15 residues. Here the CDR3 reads CASSRHLRDQETQYF. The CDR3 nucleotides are TGTGCCAGCAGCAGACACCTTAGAGACCAAGAGACCCAGTACTTC.

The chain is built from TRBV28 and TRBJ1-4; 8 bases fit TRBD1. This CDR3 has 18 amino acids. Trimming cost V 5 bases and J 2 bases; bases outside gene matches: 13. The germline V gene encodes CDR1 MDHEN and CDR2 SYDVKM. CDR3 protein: CASSHKGRGRLTNEKLFF. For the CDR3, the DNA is TGTGCCAGCAGTCACAAGGGCAGGGGGCGACTCACTAATGAAAAACTGTTTTTT.

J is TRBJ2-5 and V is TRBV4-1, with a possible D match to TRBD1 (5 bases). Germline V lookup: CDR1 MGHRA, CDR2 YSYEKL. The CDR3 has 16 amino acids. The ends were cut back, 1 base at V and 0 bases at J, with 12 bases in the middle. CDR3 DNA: TGCGCCAGCAGCCAAGTAAGTCAACAGGACCAAGAGACCCAGTACTTC. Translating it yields CASSQVSQQDQETQYF.

The CDR3 spells CASSQDGARGVSSYEQYF. The CDR3 nucleotides read TGCGCCAGCAGCCAAGACGGGGCCAGGGGGGTGAGCTCCTACGAGCAGTACTTC. The rearrangement uses TRBV4-3 and TRBJ2-7; TRBD1 might be the D (7 bases). The CDR3 sequence is 18 residues long. The V end was cut by 0 bases, the J end by 0 bases, with 18 bases between. The germline gives CDR1 LGHNA, CDR2 YSLEER.

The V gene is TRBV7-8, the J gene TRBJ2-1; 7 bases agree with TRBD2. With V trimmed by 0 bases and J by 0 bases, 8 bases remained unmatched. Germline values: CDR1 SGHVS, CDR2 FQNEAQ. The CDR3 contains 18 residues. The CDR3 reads CASSLAVAGTISYNEQFF. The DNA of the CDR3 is TGTGCCAGCAGCTTAGCAGTAGCGGGTACGATCTCCTACAATGAGCAGTTCTTC.

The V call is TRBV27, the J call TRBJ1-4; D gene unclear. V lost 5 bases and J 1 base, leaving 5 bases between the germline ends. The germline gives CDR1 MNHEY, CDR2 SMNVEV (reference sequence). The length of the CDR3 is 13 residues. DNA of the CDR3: TGTGCCAGCAGTCACAGAACTAATGAAAAACTGTTTTTT. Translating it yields CASSHRTNEKLFF.

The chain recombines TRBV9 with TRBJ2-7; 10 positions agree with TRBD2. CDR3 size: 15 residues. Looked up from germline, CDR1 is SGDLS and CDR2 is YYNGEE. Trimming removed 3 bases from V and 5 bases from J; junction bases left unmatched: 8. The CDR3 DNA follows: TGTGCCAGCAGCGCTCAAGCGGGAGGGAGAAACGAGCAGTACTTC. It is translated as CASSAQAGGRNEQYF.

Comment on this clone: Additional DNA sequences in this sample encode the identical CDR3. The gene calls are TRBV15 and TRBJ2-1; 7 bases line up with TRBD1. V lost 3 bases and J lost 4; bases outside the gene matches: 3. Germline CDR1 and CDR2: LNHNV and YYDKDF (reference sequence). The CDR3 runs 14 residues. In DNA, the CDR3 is TGTGCCACCAGCAGGGACAGGTCATACAATGAGCAGTTCTTC. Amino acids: CATSRDRSYNEQFF. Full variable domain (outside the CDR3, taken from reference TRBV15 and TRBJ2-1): DAMVIQNPRYQVTQFGKPVTLSCSQTLNHNVMYWYQQKSSQAPKLLFHYYDKDFNNEADTPDNFQSRRPNTSFCFLDIRSPGLGDTAMYLCATSRDRSYNEQFFGPGTRLTVL.

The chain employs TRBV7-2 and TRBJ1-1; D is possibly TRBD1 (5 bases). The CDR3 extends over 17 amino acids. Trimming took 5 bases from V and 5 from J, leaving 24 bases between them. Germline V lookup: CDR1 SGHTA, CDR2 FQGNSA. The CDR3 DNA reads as TGTGCCAGCAGCCCGAATAGGGGTTTGAGTAGGAGGACTGAAGCTTTCTTT. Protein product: CASSPNRGLSRRTEAFF.

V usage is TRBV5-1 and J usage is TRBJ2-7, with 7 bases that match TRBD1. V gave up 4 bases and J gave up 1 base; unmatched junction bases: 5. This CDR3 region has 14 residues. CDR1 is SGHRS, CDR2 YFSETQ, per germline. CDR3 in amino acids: CASSEQGVSYEQYF. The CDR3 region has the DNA TGCGCCAGCAGCGAGCAGGGGGTGTCCTACGAGCAGTACTTC.

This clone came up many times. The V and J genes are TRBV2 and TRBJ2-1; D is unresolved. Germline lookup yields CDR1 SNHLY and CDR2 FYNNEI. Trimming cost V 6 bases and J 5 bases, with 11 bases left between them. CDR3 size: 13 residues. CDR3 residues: CASRWAPDNEQFF. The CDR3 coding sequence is TGTGCCAGCAGGTGGGCCCCGGACAATGAGCAGTTCTTC.

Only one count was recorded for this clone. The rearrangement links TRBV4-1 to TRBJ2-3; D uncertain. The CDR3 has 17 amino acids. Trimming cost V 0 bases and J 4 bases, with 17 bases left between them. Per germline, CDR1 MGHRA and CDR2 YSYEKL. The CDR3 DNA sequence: TGCGCCAGCAGCCAAGAGTCGGGCCCCATGGCGGCAGATACGCAGTATTTT. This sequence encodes CASSQESGPMAADTQYF.

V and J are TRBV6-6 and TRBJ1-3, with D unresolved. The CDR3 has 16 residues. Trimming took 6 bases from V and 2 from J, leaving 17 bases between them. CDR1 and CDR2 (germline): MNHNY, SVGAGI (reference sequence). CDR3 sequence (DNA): TGTGCCAGCAGCGGAAAGGCCCCCCTCACTGGAAACACCATATATTTT. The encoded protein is CASSGKAPLTGNTIYF.